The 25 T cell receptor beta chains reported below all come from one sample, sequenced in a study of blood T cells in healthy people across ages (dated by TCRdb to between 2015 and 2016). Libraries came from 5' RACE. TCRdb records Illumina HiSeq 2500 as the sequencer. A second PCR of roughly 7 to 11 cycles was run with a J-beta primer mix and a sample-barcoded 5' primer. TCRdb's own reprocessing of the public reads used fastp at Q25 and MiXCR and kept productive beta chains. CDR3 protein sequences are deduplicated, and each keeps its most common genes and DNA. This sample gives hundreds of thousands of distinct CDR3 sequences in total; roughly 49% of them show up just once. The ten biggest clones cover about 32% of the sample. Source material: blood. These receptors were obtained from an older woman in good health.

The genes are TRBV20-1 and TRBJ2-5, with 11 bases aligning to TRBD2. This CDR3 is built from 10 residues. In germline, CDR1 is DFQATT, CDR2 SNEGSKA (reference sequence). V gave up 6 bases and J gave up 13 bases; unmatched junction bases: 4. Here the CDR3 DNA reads TGCAGTGCCGAGACTAGCGGGATGTACTTC. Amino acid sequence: CSAETSGMYF.

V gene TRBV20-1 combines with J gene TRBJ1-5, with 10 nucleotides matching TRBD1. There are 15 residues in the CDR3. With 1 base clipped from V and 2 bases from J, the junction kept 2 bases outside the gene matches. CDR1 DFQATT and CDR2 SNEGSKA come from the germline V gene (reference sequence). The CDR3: CSARVGTGGNQPQHF. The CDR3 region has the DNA TGCAGTGCTAGAGTCGGGACAGGGGGCAATCAGCCCCAGCATTTT.

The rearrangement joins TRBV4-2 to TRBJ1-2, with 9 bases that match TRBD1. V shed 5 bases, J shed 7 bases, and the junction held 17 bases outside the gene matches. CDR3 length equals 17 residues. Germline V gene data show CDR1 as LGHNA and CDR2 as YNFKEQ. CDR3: CASSRFFGPGQGFGYTF. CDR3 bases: TGTGCCAGCAGCAGATTTTTTGGCCCGGGACAGGGATTTGGCTACACCTTC.

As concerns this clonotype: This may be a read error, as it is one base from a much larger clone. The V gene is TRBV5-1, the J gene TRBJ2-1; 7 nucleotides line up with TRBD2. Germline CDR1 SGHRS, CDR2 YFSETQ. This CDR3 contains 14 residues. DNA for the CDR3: TGCACCAGCACTAGGGACTATCGCGGCGATGAGCAGTTCTTC. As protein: CTSTRDYRGDEQFF. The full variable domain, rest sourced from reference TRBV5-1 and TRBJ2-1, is KAGVTQTPRYLIKTRGQQVTLSCSPISGHRSVSWYQQTPGQGLQFLFEYFSETQRNKGNFPGRFSGRQFSNSRSEMNVSTLELGDSALYLCTSTRDYRGDEQFFGPGTRLTVL.

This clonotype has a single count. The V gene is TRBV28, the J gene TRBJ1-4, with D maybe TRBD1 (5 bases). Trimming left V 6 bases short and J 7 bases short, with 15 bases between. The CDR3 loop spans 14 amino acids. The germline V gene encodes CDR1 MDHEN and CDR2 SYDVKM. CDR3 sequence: CASSPGGWVEKLFF. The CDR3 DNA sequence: TGTGCCAGCAGCCCGGGGGGTTGGGTTGAAAAACTGTTTTTT.

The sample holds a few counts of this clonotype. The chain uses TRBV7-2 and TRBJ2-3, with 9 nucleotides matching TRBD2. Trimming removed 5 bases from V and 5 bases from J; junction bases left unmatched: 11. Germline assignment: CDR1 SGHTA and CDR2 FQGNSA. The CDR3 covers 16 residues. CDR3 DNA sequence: TGTGCCAGCAGCGCAATAGCGGGAGAACGGAGAGATACGCAGTATTTT. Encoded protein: CASSAIAGERRDTQYF.

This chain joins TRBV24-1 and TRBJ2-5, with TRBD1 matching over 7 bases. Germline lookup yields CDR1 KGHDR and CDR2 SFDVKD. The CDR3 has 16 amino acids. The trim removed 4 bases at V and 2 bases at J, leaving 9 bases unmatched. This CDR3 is CATSDTMTTGQETQYF. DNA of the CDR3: TGTGCCACCAGTGACACTATGACGACAGGGCAAGAGACCCAGTACTTC.

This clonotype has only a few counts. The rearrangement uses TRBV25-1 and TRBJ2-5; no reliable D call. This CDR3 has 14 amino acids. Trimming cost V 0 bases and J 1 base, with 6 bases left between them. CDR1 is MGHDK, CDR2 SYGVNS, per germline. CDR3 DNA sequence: TGTGCCAGCAGTGAATATATAGTCCAAGAGACCCAGTACTTC. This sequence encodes CASSEYIVQETQYF.

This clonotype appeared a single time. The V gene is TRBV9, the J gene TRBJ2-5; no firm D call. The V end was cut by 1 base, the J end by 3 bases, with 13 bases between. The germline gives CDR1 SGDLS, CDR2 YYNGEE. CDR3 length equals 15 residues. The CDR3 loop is CASSVRGTDEETQYF. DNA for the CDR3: TGTGCCAGCAGCGTAAGAGGTACAGACGAAGAGACCCAGTACTTC. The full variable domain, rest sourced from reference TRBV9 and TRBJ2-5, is DSGVTQTPKHLITATGQRVTLRCSPRSGDLSVYWYQQSLDQGLQFLIQYYNGEERAKGNILERFSAQQFPDLHSELNLSSLELGDSALYFCASSVRGTDEETQYFGPGTRLLVL.

CDR3: CASSATDILTDTQYF. The CDR3 region has the DNA TGTGCCAGCAGCGCGACAGACATCCTCACAGATACGCAGTATTTT. The chain carries TRBV5-6 and TRBJ2-3; maybe TRBD1 (5 bases). Germline-derived CDR1 and CDR2 are SGHDT and YYEEEE. Trimming removed 4 bases at V and 2 bases at J, with 14 bases between. The CDR3 runs to 15 residues.

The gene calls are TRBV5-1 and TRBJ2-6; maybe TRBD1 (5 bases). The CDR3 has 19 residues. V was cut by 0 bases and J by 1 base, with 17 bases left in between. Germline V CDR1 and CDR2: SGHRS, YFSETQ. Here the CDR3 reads CASSLEGKHWISGANVLTF. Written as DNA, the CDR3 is TGCGCCAGCAGCTTGGAGGGGAAGCATTGGATATCTGGGGCCAACGTCCTGACTTTC.

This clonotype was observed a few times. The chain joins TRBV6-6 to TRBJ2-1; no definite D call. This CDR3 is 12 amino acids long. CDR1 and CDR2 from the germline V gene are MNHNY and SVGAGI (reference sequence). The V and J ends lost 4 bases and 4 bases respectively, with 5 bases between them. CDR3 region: CASSSLYNEQFF. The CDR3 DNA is TGTGCCAGCAGTTCCTTATACAATGAGCAGTTCTTC.

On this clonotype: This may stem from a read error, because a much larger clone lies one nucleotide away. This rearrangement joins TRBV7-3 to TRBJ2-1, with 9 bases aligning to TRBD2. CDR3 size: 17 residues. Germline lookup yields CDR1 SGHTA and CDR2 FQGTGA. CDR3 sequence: CASSLEGAGGPYNEKFF. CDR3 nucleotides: TGTGCCAGCAGCTTAGAGGGGGCGGGAGGGCCATACAATGAGAAGTTCTTC.

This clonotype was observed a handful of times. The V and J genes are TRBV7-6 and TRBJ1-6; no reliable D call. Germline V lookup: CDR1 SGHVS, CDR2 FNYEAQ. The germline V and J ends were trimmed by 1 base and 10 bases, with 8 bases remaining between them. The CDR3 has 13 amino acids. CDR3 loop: CASSLGADSPLHF. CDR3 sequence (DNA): TGTGCCAGCAGCTTAGGCGCAGACTCACCCCTCCACTTT.

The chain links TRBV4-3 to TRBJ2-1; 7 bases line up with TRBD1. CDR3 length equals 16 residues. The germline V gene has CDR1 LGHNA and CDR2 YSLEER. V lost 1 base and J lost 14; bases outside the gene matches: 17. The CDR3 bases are TGCGCCAGCAGCCAAGGTACCCGGGACAGTTCGTGGGTGAAGTTCTTC. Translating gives CASSQGTRDSSWVKFF.

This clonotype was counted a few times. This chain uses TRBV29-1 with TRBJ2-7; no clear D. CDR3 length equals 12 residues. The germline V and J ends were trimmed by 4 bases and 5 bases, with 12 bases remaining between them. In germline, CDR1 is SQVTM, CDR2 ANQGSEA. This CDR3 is CSVVWGTHEQYF. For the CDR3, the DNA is TGCAGCGTTGTATGGGGTACCCACGAGCAGTACTTC.

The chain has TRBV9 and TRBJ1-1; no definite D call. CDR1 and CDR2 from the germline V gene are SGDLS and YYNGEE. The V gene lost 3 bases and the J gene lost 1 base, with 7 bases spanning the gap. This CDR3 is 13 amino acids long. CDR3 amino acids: CASSEGWNTEAFF. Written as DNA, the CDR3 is TGTGCCAGCAGCGAAGGCTGGAACACTGAAGCTTTCTTT.

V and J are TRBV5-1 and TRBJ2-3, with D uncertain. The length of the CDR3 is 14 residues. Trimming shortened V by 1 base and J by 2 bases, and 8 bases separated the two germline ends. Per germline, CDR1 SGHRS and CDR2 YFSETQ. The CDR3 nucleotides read TGCGCCAGCAGCTTGACACCATACACAGATACGCAGTATTTT. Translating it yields CASSLTPYTDTQYF.

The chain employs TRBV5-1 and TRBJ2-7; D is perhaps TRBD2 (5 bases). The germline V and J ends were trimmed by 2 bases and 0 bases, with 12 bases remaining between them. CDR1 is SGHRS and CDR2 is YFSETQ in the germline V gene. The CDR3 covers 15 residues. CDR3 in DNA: TGCGCCAGCAGCTTATGGACTTCCAGCTCCTACGAGCAGTACTTC. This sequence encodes CASSLWTSSSYEQYF.

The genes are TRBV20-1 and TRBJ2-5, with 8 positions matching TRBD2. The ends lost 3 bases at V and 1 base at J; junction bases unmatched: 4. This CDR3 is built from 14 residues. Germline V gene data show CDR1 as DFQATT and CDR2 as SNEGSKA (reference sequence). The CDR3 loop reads CSARDGRGQETQYF. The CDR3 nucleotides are TGCAGTGCTAGGGACGGGAGGGGCCAAGAGACCCAGTACTTC.

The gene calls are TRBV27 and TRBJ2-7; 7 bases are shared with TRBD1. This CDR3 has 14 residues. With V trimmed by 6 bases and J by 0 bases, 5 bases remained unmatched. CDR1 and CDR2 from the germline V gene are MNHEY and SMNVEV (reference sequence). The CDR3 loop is CASSRGDSSYEQYF. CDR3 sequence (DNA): TGTGCCAGCAGCCGAGGGGACAGCTCCTACGAGCAGTACTTC.

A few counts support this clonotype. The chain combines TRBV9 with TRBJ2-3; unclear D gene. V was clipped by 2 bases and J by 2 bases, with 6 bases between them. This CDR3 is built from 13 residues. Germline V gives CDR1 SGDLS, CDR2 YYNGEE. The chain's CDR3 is CASSVPPTDTQYF. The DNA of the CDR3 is TGTGCCAGCAGCGTCCCACCCACAGATACGCAGTATTTT.

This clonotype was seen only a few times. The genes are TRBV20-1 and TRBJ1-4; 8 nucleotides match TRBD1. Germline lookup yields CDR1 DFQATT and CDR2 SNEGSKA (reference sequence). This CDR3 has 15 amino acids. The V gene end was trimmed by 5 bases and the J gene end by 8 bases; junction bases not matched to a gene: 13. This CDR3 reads CSAWTGRSFREKLFF. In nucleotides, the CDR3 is TGCAGTGCTTGGACAGGGAGATCCTTTAGAGAAAAACTGTTTTTT.

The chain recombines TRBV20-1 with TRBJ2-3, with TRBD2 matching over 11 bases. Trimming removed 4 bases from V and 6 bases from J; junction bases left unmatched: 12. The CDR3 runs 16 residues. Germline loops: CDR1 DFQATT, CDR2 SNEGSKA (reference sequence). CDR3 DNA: TGCAGTGCTAACTCACTTACTAGCGGGAGTTTGGATACGCAGTATTTT. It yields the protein CSANSLTSGSLDTQYF.

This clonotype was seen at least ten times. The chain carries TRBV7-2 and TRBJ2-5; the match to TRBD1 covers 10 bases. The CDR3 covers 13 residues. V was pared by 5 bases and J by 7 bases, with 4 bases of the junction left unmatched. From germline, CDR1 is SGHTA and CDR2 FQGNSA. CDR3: CASSPGQGLTQYF. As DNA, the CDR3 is TGTGCCAGCAGCCCGGGACAGGGGTTGACCCAGTACTTC. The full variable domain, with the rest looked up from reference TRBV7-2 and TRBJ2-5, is GAGVSQSPSNKVTEKGKDVELRCDPISGHTALYWYRQSLGQGLEFLIYFQGNSAPDKSGLPSDRFSAERTGGSVSTLTIQRTQQEDSAVYLCASSPGQGLTQYFGPGTRLLVL.